This T cell receptor beta chain was profiled in a study of OX40 agonist ivuxolimab in advanced cancers. On the study more broadly: The study treated patients with ivuxolimab, an agonistic anti-OX40 (CD134) antibody. General study points: It was also the case that some nonresponders had low normalized T-cell clonal expansion. At 0.1 to 3.0 mg/kg, clonal expansion of CD4+ and CD8+ blood T cells had occurred by week 6.

Concerning this clone: The antigen is not known.

Per germline, CDR1 MNHNY and CDR2 SVGAGI (reference sequence). V lost 4 bases and J 4 bases, leaving 4 bases between the germline ends. The CDR3 runs 12 residues. Blood was sampled at baseline, cycle 4 day 1, and cycle 7 day 1. Some clones are missing from TCRdb's copy, which holds only in-frame ones; the method was immunoSEQ multiplex PCR. This table holds 65,000 to 95,000 clones, approximately 91% found once. V is TRBV6-6 and J is TRBJ2-2, with D hard to call. This clonotype originated in an adult with an advanced solid tumor such as melanoma, head and neck, liver or kidney cancer. Here the sequenced sample was CD4+ or CD8+ T cells sorted from blood, taken in a trial of the OX40 agonist ivuxolimab. CDR3 in amino acids: CASSFSTGELFF. CDR3 nucleotides: TGTGCCAGCAGTTTTTCCACCGGGGAGCTGTTTTTT.